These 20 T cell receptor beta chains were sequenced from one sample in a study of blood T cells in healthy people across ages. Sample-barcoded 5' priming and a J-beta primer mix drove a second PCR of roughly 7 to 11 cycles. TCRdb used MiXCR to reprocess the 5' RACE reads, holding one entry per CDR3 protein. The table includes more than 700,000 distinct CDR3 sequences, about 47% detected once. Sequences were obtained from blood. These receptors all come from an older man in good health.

The CDR3 DNA sequence: TGTGCCAGCAGCACAGGGGAGTTTGATCAGCCCCAGCATTTT. Amino acids: CASSTGEFDQPQHF. J is TRBJ1-5 and V is TRBV6-1; 7 nucleotides agree with TRBD1. The germline V gene encodes CDR1 MNHNS and CDR2 SASEGT. The J segment lost 5 bases and the V segment lost 6 bases, leaving 7 bases of the junction unmatched. CDR3 size: 14 residues.

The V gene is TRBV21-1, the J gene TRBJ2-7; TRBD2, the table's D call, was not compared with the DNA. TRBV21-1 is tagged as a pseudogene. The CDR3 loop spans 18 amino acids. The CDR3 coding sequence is TGTGCCGGGACTAAGTTGATAGCGGGAGGAAAACGAGCCTACGAGCAGTACTTC. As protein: CAGTKLIAGGKRAYEQYF.

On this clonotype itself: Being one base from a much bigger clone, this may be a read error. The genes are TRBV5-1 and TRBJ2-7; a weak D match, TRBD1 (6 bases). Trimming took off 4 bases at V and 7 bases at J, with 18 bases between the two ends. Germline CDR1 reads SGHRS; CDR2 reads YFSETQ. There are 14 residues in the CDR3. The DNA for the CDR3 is TGCGCCAGCAGCGTAGACAGGTACTACAATGAGCAGTACTTC. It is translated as CASSVDRYYNEQYF. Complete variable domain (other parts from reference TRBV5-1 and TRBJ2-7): KAGVTQTPRYLIKTRGQQVTLSCSPISGHRSVSWYQQTPGQGLQFLFEYFSETQRNKGNFPGRFSGRQFSNSRSEMNVSTLELGDSALYLCASSVDRYYNEQYFGPGTRLTVT.

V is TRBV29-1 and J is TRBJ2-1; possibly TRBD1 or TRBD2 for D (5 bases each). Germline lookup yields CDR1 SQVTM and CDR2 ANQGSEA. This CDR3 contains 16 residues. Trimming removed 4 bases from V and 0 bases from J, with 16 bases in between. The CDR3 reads CSVVGPLSSSYNEQFF. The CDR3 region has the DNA TGCAGCGTTGTGGGACCACTTTCGAGCTCCTACAATGAGCAGTTCTTC.

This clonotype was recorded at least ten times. CDR3 sequence reads: CASSLAGGPNRADTQYF. The CDR3 bases are TGTGCCAGCAGTTTAGCGGGAGGCCCTAACCGGGCAGATACGCAGTATTTT. The genes are TRBV12-3 or TRBV12-4 and TRBJ2-3, with D maybe TRBD2 (6 bases). V was clipped by 0 bases and J by 4 bases, with 17 bases between them. This CDR3 has 17 residues.

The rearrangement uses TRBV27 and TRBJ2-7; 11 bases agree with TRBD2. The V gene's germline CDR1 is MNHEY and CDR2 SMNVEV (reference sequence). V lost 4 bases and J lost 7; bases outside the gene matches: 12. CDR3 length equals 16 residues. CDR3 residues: CASSSLAGGGYNEQYF. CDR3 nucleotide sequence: TGTGCCAGCAGTTCCTTAGCGGGAGGGGGCTACAATGAGCAGTACTTC.

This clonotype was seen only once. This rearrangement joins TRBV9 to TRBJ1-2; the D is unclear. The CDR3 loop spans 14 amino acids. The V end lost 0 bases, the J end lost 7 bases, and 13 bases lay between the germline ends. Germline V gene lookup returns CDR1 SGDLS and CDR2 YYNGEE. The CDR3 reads CASSVDPDGCGYTF. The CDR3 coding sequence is TGTGCCAGCAGCGTAGACCCCGATGGATGTGGCTACACCTTC.

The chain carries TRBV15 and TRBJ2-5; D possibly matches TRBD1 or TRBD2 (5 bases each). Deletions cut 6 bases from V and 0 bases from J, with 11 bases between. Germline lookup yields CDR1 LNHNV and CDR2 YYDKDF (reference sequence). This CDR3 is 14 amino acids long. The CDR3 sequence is CATSWGSNQETQYF. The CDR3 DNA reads TGTGCCACCAGTTGGGGGTCAAACCAAGAGACCCAGTACTTC.

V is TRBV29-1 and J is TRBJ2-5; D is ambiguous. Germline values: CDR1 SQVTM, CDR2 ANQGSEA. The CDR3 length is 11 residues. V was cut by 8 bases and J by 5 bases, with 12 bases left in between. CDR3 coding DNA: TGCAGCCCCAGGATTGGGGAGACCCAGTACTTC. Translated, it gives CSPRIGETQYF.

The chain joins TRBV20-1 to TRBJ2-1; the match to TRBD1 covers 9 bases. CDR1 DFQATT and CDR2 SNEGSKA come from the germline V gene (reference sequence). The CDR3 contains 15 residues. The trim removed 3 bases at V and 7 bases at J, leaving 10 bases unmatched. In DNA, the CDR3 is TGCAGTGCTAGCCCAACGGGACAGGGACGAAATGAGCAGTTCTTC. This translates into CSASPTGQGRNEQFF.

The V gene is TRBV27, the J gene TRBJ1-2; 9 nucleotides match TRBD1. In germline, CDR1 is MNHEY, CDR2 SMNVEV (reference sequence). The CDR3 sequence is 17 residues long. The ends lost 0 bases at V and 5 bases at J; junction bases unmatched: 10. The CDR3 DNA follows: TGTGCCAGCAGTTTATCGGATGGGACAGGGCTTTATTATGGCTACACCTTC. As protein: CASSLSDGTGLYYGYTF.

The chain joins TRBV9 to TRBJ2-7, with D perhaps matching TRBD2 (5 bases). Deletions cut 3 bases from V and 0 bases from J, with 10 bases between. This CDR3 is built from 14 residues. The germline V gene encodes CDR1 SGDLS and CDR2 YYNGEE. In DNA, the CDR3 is TGTGCCAGCAGCGCCCGGGATAGCTCCTACGAGCAGTACTTC. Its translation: CASSARDSSYEQYF. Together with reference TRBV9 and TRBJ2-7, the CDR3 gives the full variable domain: DSGVTQTPKHLITATGQRVTLRCSPRSGDLSVYWYQQSLDQGLQFLIQYYNGEERAKGNILERFSAQQFPDLHSELNLSSLELGDSALYFCASSARDSSYEQYFGPGTRLTVT.

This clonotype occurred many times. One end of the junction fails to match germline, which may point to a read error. For the CDR3, the DNA is TGTGCCATCACTGAGCGGGGGAGCTCCTACGAGCAGTACTTC. Translation: CAITERGSSYEQYF. This rearrangement joins TRBV10-3 to TRBJ2-7, with 8 nucleotides matching TRBD2. The V gene's germline CDR1 is ENHRY and CDR2 SYGVKD. The CDR3 covers 14 residues.

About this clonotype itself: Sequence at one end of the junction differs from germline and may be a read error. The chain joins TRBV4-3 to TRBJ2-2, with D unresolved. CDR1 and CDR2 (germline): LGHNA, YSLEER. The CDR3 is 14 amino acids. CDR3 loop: CASSQEWATEELFF. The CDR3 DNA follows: TGCGCCAGCAGCCAAGAGTGGGCCACCGAGGAGCTGTTTTTT.

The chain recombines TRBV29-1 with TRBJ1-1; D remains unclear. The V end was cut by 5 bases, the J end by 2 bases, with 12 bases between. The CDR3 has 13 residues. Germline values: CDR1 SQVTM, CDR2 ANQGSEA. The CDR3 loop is CSVTRLRNTEAFF. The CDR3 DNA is TGCAGCGTTACTCGGCTGAGAAACACTGAAGCTTTCTTT.

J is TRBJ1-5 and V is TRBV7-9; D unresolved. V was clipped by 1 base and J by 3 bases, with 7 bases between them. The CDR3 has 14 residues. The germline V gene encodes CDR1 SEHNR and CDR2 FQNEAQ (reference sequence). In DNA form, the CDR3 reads TGTGCCAGCAGCTTAGACGGTATCAATCAGCCCCAGCATTTT. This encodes CASSLDGINQPQHF.

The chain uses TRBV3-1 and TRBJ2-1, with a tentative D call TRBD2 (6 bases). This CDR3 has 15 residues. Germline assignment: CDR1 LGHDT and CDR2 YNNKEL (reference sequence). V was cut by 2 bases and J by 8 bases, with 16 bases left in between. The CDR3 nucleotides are TGTGCCAGCAGCCAATCGCTAGCGCGGACGGATGAGCAGTTCTTC. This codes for CASSQSLARTDEQFF.

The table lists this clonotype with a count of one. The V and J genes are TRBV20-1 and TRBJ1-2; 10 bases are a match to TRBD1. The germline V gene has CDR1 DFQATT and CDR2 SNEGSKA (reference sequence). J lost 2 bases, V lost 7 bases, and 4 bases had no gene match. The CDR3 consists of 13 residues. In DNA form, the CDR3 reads TGCAGTGTCCCGGACAGGGGGAACTATGGCTACACCTTC. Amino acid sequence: CSVPDRGNYGYTF.

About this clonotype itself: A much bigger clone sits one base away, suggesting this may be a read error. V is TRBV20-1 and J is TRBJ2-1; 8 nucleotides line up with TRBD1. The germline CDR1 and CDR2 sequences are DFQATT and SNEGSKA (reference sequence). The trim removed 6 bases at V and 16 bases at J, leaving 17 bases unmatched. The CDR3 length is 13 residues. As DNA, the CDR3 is TGCAGTGCCGGGACAGGACTTGCCCTTGGGCATTTCTTC. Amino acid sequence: CSAGTGLALGHFF.

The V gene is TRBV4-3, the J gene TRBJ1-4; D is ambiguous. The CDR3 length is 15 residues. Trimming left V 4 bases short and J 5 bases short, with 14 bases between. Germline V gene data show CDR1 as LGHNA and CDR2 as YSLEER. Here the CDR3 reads CASSLLPALNEKLFF. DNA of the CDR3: TGCGCCAGCAGCCTTCTACCGGCTTTAAATGAAAAACTGTTTTTT.